These T cell receptor beta chains were read from a single sample in a study of T cell changes during pregnancy in multiple sclerosis. Sequencing was performed with immunoSEQ multiplex PCR; in TCRdb, only in-frame clones are kept and a portion is missing. The sample records some 99,000 clones, approximately 94% being singletons. The sequenced sample was peripheral blood, obtained after pregnancy. These receptors were collected from a female donor with multiple sclerosis, enrolled in a pregnancy study. Each CDR3 is given with its conserved first and last residue. Each record gives: clone size, V gene, D gene, J gene, CDR3 protein, CDR3 DNA. D genes are given only for firm matches. Clone size appears in some rows only: once, few, many, or a class for an expanded clone.

abundance: once
v_gene: TRBV18
d_gene: TRBD1
j_gene: TRBJ2-7
CDR3aa: CASSPGQGQGEYF
CDR3nt: TGTGCCAGCTCACCAGGACAGGGGCAGGGGGAGTACTTC

abundance: -
v_gene: TRBV28
d_gene: TRBD1
j_gene: TRBJ2-1
CDR3aa: CASTQSGTDLYNEQFF
CDR3nt: TGTGCCAGCACTCAATCCGGGACAGACTTATACAATGAGCAGTTCTTC

abundance: few
v_gene: TRBV7-8
d_gene: TRBD1
j_gene: TRBJ1-2
CDR3aa: CASSPLAQGVGTF
CDR3nt: TGTGCCAGCAGCCCGCTTGCACAGGGGGTTGGCACCTTC

abundance: -
v_gene: TRBV7-8
d_gene: -
j_gene: TRBJ2-7
CDR3aa: CASSLGGVSYEQYF
CDR3nt: TGTGCCAGCAGCTTAGGGGGGGTCTCCTACGAGCAGTACTTC

abundance: once
v_gene: TRBV19
d_gene: -
j_gene: TRBJ1-1
CDR3aa: CASNSGGLHTEAFF
CDR3nt: TGTGCCAGTAACTCCGGGGGGCTTCACACTGAAGCTTTCTTT

abundance: few
v_gene: TRBV6-1
d_gene: -
j_gene: TRBJ2-7
CDR3aa: CASSGDNQAYEQYF
CDR3nt: TGTGCCAGCAGTGGGGACAATCAAGCCTACGAGCAGTACTTC

abundance: -
v_gene: TRBV27
d_gene: TRBD1
j_gene: TRBJ1-2
CDR3aa: CASSTTGGGYTF
CDR3nt: TGTGCCAGCAGCACGACAGGGGGTGGCTACACCTTC

abundance: -
v_gene: TRBV28
d_gene: TRBD2
j_gene: TRBJ2-1
CDR3aa: CASRRLAGSSSYNEQFF
CDR3nt: TGTGCCAGCCGGAGACTAGCGGGCTCAAGCTCCTACAATGAGCAGTTCTTC

abundance: -
v_gene: TRBV5-1
d_gene: -
j_gene: TRBJ1-1
CDR3aa: CASKGINTEAFF
CDR3nt: TGCGCCAGCAAGGGGATAAACACTGAAGCTTTCTTT

abundance: -
v_gene: TRBV28
d_gene: -
j_gene: TRBJ2-2
CDR3aa: CASSSAWAVGTGELFF
CDR3nt: TGTGCCAGCAGTTCTGCCTGGGCAGTTGGGACCGGGGAGCTGTTTTTT

abundance: -
v_gene: TRBV4-2
d_gene: TRBD1
j_gene: TRBJ1-2
CDR3aa: CASSQRDREYGYTF
CDR3nt: TGTGCCAGCAGCCAGAGGGACAGGGAGTATGGCTACACCTTC

abundance: once
v_gene: TRBV5-1
d_gene: TRBD1
j_gene: TRBJ1-2
CDR3aa: CASSRPITGDLAYGYTF
CDR3nt: TGCGCCAGCAGTCGCCCCATCACAGGGGACCTTGCCTATGGCTACACCTTC

abundance: -
v_gene: TRBV6-6
d_gene: TRBD2
j_gene: TRBJ2-4
CDR3aa: CASSYPGGEDIQYF
CDR3nt: TGTGCCAGCAGTTACCCGGGGGGGGAGGACATTCAGTACTTC

abundance: -
v_gene: TRBV2
d_gene: TRBD2
j_gene: TRBJ2-7
CDR3aa: CASRISGNRYEQYF
CDR3nt: TGTGCCAGCAGGATTAGCGGGAATCGTTACGAGCAGTACTTC

abundance: -
v_gene: TRBV19
d_gene: -
j_gene: TRBJ2-6
CDR3aa: CASSVPRAFGANVLTF
CDR3nt: TGTGCCAGTAGTGTCCCCAGGGCCTTTGGGGCCAACGTCCTGACTTTC

abundance: -
v_gene: TRBV5-5
d_gene: TRBD1
j_gene: TRBJ2-7
CDR3aa: CASRTGQGSHEQYF
CDR3nt: TGTGCCAGCAGAACGGGACAGGGGTCACACGAGCAGTACTTC

abundance: -
v_gene: TRBV29-1
d_gene: -
j_gene: TRBJ1-3
CDR3aa: CSVEDGGKGNTIYF
CDR3nt: TGCAGCGTTGAAGATGGAGGGAAAGGAAACACCATATATTTT

abundance: -
v_gene: TRBV7-3
d_gene: -
j_gene: TRBJ2-1
CDR3aa: CASSALSGRGNEQFF
CDR3nt: TGTGCCAGCAGCGCCCTGAGTGGGCGGGGTAATGAGCAGTTCTTC

abundance: -
v_gene: TRBV6-6
d_gene: -
j_gene: TRBJ2-7
CDR3aa: CASSYLGDTYEQYF
CDR3nt: TGTGCCAGCAGTTATCTGGGGGACACCTACGAGCAGTACTTC

abundance: -
v_gene: TRBV30
d_gene: TRBD1
j_gene: TRBJ2-1
CDR3aa: CAWSTRQGGTIREQFF
CDR3nt: TGTGCCTGGAGTACACGACAGGGGGGAACTATACGAGAGCAGTTCTTC

abundance: -
v_gene: TRBV13
d_gene: -
j_gene: TRBJ2-1
CDR3aa: CASSLEAARDEQFF
CDR3nt: TGTGCCAGCAGCTTAGAAGCAGCCCGGGATGAGCAGTTCTTC

abundance: -
v_gene: TRBV7-6
d_gene: -
j_gene: TRBJ2-1
CDR3aa: CAIQGGGRTNEQFF
CDR3nt: TGTGCCATTCAGGGGGGCGGGAGGACCAATGAGCAGTTCTTC

abundance: -
v_gene: TRBV6-6
d_gene: TRBD1
j_gene: TRBJ1-4
CDR3aa: CASSYAGGAINEKLFF
CDR3nt: TGTGCCAGCAGTTACGCAGGGGGCGCAATTAATGAAAAACTGTTTTTT

abundance: -
v_gene: TRBV5-5
d_gene: TRBD1
j_gene: TRBJ2-7
CDR3aa: CASSLPDRGRAYEQYF
CDR3nt: TGTGCCAGCAGCCTACCCGACAGGGGAAGGGCCTACGAGCAGTACTTC

abundance: -
v_gene: TRBV30
d_gene: TRBD2
j_gene: TRBJ2-1
CDR3aa: CAWSGASGSNNEQFF
CDR3nt: TGTGCCTGGAGTGGGGCTAGCGGATCCAACAATGAGCAGTTCTTC

abundance: -
v_gene: TRBV29-1
d_gene: -
j_gene: TRBJ1-4
CDR3aa: CSVGPGHTNEKLFF
CDR3nt: TGCAGCGTTGGTCCGGGACACACTAATGAAAAACTGTTTTTT

abundance: -
v_gene: TRBV4-3
d_gene: TRBD1
j_gene: TRBJ1-2
CDR3aa: CASSQDWTGKSGYTF
CDR3nt: TGCGCCAGCAGCCAAGATTGGACAGGGAAGTCTGGCTACACCTTC

abundance: -
v_gene: TRBV29-1
d_gene: -
j_gene: TRBJ2-7
CDR3aa: CSVDRGRGSEQYF
CDR3nt: TGCAGCGTTGATCGGGGCAGGGGAAGCGAGCAGTACTTC

abundance: -
v_gene: TRBV6-6
d_gene: -
j_gene: TRBJ1-4
CDR3aa: CASSVQGRQIEKLFF
CDR3nt: TGTGCCAGCAGTGTCCAGGGGCGGCAGATCGAAAAACTGTTTTTT

abundance: -
v_gene: TRBV6-1
d_gene: -
j_gene: TRBJ1-1
CDR3aa: CASSEAAGEAFF
CDR3nt: TGTGCCAGCAGTGAAGCGGCGGGTGAAGCTTTCTTT

abundance: -
v_gene: TRBV7-6
d_gene: TRBD1
j_gene: TRBJ2-1
CDR3aa: CASSLAGQDFNEQFF
CDR3nt: TGTGCCAGCAGCTTGGCGGGACAGGACTTCAATGAGCAGTTCTTC

abundance: -
v_gene: TRBV7-7
d_gene: -
j_gene: TRBJ1-1
CDR3aa: CASSLTGNTEAFF
CDR3nt: TGTGCCAGCAGCTTAACAGGGAACACTGAAGCTTTCTTT

abundance: -
v_gene: TRBV18
d_gene: -
j_gene: TRBJ2-5
CDR3aa: CASVLSGPQETQYF
CDR3nt: TGTGCCAGCGTACTGAGCGGACCCCAAGAGACCCAGTACTTC

abundance: few
v_gene: TRBV5-1
d_gene: -
j_gene: TRBJ1-1
CDR3aa: CASSPLGRGTEAFF
CDR3nt: TGCGCCAGCAGCCCTCTGGGGAGAGGGACTGAAGCTTTCTTT

abundance: -
v_gene: TRBV19
d_gene: TRBD2
j_gene: TRBJ2-1
CDR3aa: CASSIGGGSYNEQFF
CDR3nt: TGTGCCAGTAGTATAGGCGGGGGCTCCTACAATGAGCAGTTCTTC

abundance: once
v_gene: TRBV30
d_gene: -
j_gene: TRBJ1-2
CDR3aa: CAWSVSFVTGHGYTF
CDR3nt: TGTGCCTGGAGTGTTTCCTTCGTTACAGGACACGGCTACACCTTC

abundance: -
v_gene: TRBV7-6
d_gene: TRBD1
j_gene: TRBJ1-1
CDR3aa: CASSRTGGTEAFF
CDR3nt: TGTGCCAGCAGCCGGACAGGGGGCACTGAAGCTTTCTTT

abundance: -
v_gene: TRBV5-1
d_gene: -
j_gene: TRBJ2-4
CDR3aa: CASSPGLAKNIQYF
CDR3nt: TGCGCCAGCAGCCCGGGACTAGCCAAAAACATTCAGTACTTC

abundance: -
v_gene: TRBV7-9
d_gene: -
j_gene: TRBJ1-2
CDR3aa: CASSLGGGADANYGYTF
CDR3nt: TGTGCCAGCAGCTTAGGTGGAGGGGCGGACGCTAACTATGGCTACACCTTC

abundance: -
v_gene: TRBV28
d_gene: -
j_gene: TRBJ1-5
CDR3aa: CASAAGGRNQPQHF
CDR3nt: TGTGCCAGCGCTGCCGGGGGGCGAAATCAGCCCCAGCATTTT

abundance: -
v_gene: TRBV13
d_gene: TRBD1
j_gene: TRBJ1-1
CDR3aa: CASGPGGKTEAFF
CDR3nt: TGTGCCAGCGGACCAGGGGGCAAAACTGAAGCTTTCTTT

abundance: -
v_gene: TRBV4-3
d_gene: -
j_gene: TRBJ2-4
CDR3aa: CASSQGTEVAKNIQYF
CDR3nt: TGCGCCAGCAGCCAAGGGACAGAGGTAGCCAAAAACATTCAGTACTTC

abundance: -
v_gene: TRBV27
d_gene: TRBD1
j_gene: TRBJ2-7
CDR3aa: CASSLGDRGTYEQYF
CDR3nt: TGTGCCAGCAGTTTGGGGGACAGGGGGACATACGAGCAGTACTTC

abundance: -
v_gene: TRBV5-1
d_gene: -
j_gene: TRBJ2-6
CDR3aa: CASSLVGAQANVLTF
CDR3nt: TGCGCCAGCAGCTTGGTAGGGGCCCAAGCCAACGTCCTGACTTTC

abundance: -
v_gene: TRBV19
d_gene: -
j_gene: TRBJ1-4
CDR3aa: CASSIDAQGKQDEKLFF
CDR3nt: TGTGCCAGTAGTATAGATGCACAGGGCAAACAGGACGAAAAACTGTTTTTT

abundance: -
v_gene: TRBV30
d_gene: -
j_gene: TRBJ1-2
CDR3aa: CAWSEVNTNYGYTF
CDR3nt: TGTGCCTGGAGTGAAGTGAACACTAACTATGGCTACACCTTC

abundance: -
v_gene: TRBV7-9
d_gene: -
j_gene: TRBJ1-2
CDR3aa: CASSLSRDGTRANYGYTF
CDR3nt: TGTGCCAGCAGCTTAAGTCGGGATGGTACACGCGCTAACTATGGCTACACCTTC

abundance: -
v_gene: TRBV4-2
d_gene: TRBD2
j_gene: TRBJ2-3
CDR3aa: CASSLPLIKREGDNTDTQYF
CDR3nt: TGTGCCAGCAGCCTACCTTTAATAAAGCGGGAGGGCGATAACACAGATACGCAGTATTTT